This is a list of T cell receptor beta chains from one sample in a study of post-analysis software for immune sequencing data. TCRdb reprocessed the PCR reads with MiXCR, giving one entry per CDR3 protein. The sample has some 690,000 distinct CDR3 sequences, roughly 30% seen once. The sequencing input was blood. Receptors were obtained from a girl under 18 with multiple sclerosis. CDR3s include the opening cysteine and the closing phenylalanine or tryptophan. A D gene is named only where the DNA matches it firmly. Rows give clone size only sometimes, using once, few, many, or a class for an expanded clone.

. | TRBJ1-5 | TRBV10-3 | . | CAISESGTANQPQHF | TGTGCCATCAGTGAGTCGGGGACGGCCAATCAGCCCCAGCATTTT
. | TRBJ2-3 | TRBV6-5 | . | CASSRRNTQYF | TGTGCCAGCAGCCGGAGGAATACGCAGTATTTT
. | TRBJ2-7 | TRBV5-1 | few | CASQRTGGAYEQYF | TGCGCCAGCCAAAGGACGGGCGGGGCCTACGAGCAGTACTTC
. | TRBJ2-7 | TRBV29-1 | few | CSVWFMGEQYF | TGCAGCGTTTGGTTCATGGGCGAGCAGTACTTC
TRBD1 | TRBJ1-5 | TRBV2 | . | CASREGGRRLNQPQHF | TGTGCCAGCAGGGAAGGGGGCAGACGCCTCAATCAGCCCCAGCATTTT
. | TRBJ1-6 | TRBV7-2 | . | CASSLSRGVMNSPLHF | TGTGCCAGCAGCTTAAGCCGGGGGGTCATGAATTCACCCCTCCACTTT
TRBD2 | TRBJ2-7 | TRBV29-1 | . | CSVAASGSYEQYF | TGCAGCGTGGCGGCTAGCGGGTCCTACGAGCAGTACTTC
TRBD2 | TRBJ2-5 | TRBV20-1 | few | CSASSGGEETQYF | TGCAGTGCTAGTAGCGGGGGGGAAGAGACCCAGTACTTC
TRBD2 | TRBJ2-3 | TRBV10-3 | . | CAISERRAGAAADTQYF | TGTGCCATCAGTGAGAGGAGAGCGGGAGCAGCCGCAGATACGCAGTATTTT
. | TRBJ2-5 | TRBV5-1 | few | CASSLGGLNQYQETQYF | TGCGCCAGCAGCTTGGGGGGGTTGAACCAGTACCAAGAGACCCAGTACTTC
TRBD2 | TRBJ2-1 | TRBV7-8 | few | CASSFGTSGNEQFF | TGTGCCAGCAGCTTCGGGACTAGCGGGAATGAGCAGTTCTTC
TRBD2 | TRBJ2-7 | TRBV28 | . | CASRSGISIYEQYF | TGTGCCAGCAGGAGCGGGATCTCGATCTACGAGCAGTACTTC
TRBD2 | TRBJ2-2 | TRBV4-1 | . | CASRYAGGRTGELFF | TGCGCCAGCAGATATGCGGGGGGCCGAACCGGGGAGCTGTTTTTT
. | TRBJ2-4 | TRBV20-1 | . | CSARDSLEAKNIQYF | TGCAGTGCTAGAGATAGCCTAGAAGCCAAAAACATTCAGTACTTC
TRBD2 | TRBJ2-1 | TRBV5-1 | few | CASSSQTSGRYNEQFF | TGCGCCAGCAGCTCCCAGACTAGCGGCAGATACAATGAGCAGTTCTTC
TRBD1 | TRBJ2-6 | TRBV6-5 | . | CASSRRQGTGANVLTF | TGTGCCAGCAGCCGTCGACAGGGAACTGGGGCCAACGTCCTGACTTTC
TRBD1 | TRBJ1-2 | TRBV5-1 | . | CASNVSPSDRVYGYTF | TGCGCCAGCAATGTCTCCCCATCAGACAGGGTCTATGGCTACACCTTC
. | TRBJ1-2 | TRBV7-9 | . | CASSVEDPNGYGYTF | TGTGCCAGCAGCGTCGAGGACCCGAATGGCTATGGCTACACCTTC
. | TRBJ1-1 | TRBV7-2 | . | CASSLVNTEAFF | TGTGCCAGCAGCTTGGTGAACACTGAAGCTTTCTTT
. | TRBJ1-1 | TRBV10-3 | once | CAISEPSVPGRTQTETEAFF | TGTGCCATCAGTGAGCCGAGCGTCCCAGGCAGGACCCAAACCGAGACTGAAGCTTTCTTT
TRBD1 | TRBJ1-1 | TRBV7-9 | few | CASSPSQGAGTEAFF | TGTGCCAGCAGCCCATCACAGGGGGCAGGCACTGAAGCTTTCTTT
TRBD1 | TRBJ1-6 | TRBV12-3/TRBV12-4 | many | CASSRDRANSPLHF | TGTGCCAGCAGTCGGGACAGGGCTAATTCACCCCTCCACTTT
. | TRBJ1-2 | TRBV6-2/TRBV6-3 | few | CASSYSKQGIYGYTF | TGTGCCAGCAGTTACTCGAAACAGGGCATCTATGGCTACACCTTC
TRBD1 | TRBJ1-4 | TRBV5-1 | . | CVSSLLQGGEKLFF | TGCGTCAGCAGCTTACTACAGGGGGGCGAAAAACTGTTTTTT
. | TRBJ2-7 | TRBV2 | . | CASEGKLYEQYF | TGTGCCAGCGAGGGGAAACTCTACGAGCAGTACTTC
TRBD1 | TRBJ2-1 | TRBV14 | once | CASSRPRTGVINEQFF | TGTGCCAGCAGCCGCCCCCGGACAGGAGTAATCAATGAGCAGTTCTTC
. | TRBJ1-2 | TRBV29-1 | . | CSVEDYRDYGYTF | TGCAGCGTTGAAGACTACAGGGACTATGGCTACACCTTC
. | TRBJ2-1 | TRBV12-3/TRBV12-4 | . | CASSFDGSDEQFF | TGTGCCAGCAGCTTCGACGGGTCCGATGAGCAGTTCTTC
. | TRBJ2-3 | TRBV9 | once | CASGVDGVYTDTQYF | TGTGCCAGCGGCGTAGATGGTGTCTACACAGATACGCAGTATTTT
. | TRBJ2-3 | TRBV29-1 | few | CSVEDTGGTDTQYF | TGCAGCGTTGAAGATACGGGAGGCACAGATACGCAGTATTTT
. | TRBJ1-2 | TRBV21-1 | . | CASTPPGGYTF | TGTGCCAGCACACCGCCGGGTGGCTACACCTTC
TRBD1 | TRBJ2-1 | TRBV10-3 | . | CAIRSGQGDNEQFF | TGTGCCATCCGATCAGGACAGGGGGACAATGAGCAGTTCTTC
. | TRBJ1-1 | TRBV13 | once | CASTPADRGTEAFF | TGTGCCAGCACCCCGGCGGACCGAGGCACTGAAGCTTTCTTT
TRBD2 | TRBJ2-1 | TRBV20-1 | once | CSAKTFSGRAWNEQFF | TGCAGTGCAAAGACTTTCAGCGGGAGGGCCTGGAATGAGCAGTTCTTC
TRBD2 | TRBJ2-5 | TRBV29-1 | . | CSVEGGLAGYNEQYF | TGCAGCGTTGAGGGAGGACTAGCGGGGTACAATGAGCAGTACTTC
. | TRBJ1-5 | TRBV15 | . | CATSRKQQGGNQPQHF | TGTGCCACCAGCAGAAAGCAACAGGGTGGCAATCAGCCCCAGCATTTT
TRBD2 | TRBJ2-1 | TRBV4-3 | few | CASSQYLREGENEQFF | TGCGCCAGCAGCCAATATTTGCGGGAGGGGGAGAATGAGCAGTTCTTC
. | TRBJ1-2 | TRBV6-5 | . | CASSYSPTEFAYGYTF | TGTGCCAGCAGTTACTCCCCGACGGAGTTTGCCTATGGCTACACCTTC
. | TRBJ2-4 | TRBV28 | . | CASSRDQSLAKNIQYF | TGTGCCAGCAGCAGGGACCAAAGTCTGGCCAAAAACATTCAGTACTTC
TRBD2 | TRBJ2-1 | TRBV7-9 | . | CASSRTSGLYNAQFF | TGTGCCAGCAGCCGTACTAGCGGACTCTACAATGCGCAGTTCTTC
. | TRBJ2-3 | TRBV20-1 | . | CSAREEKGGTDTQYF | TGCAGTGCTAGAGAGGAGAAGGGGGGCACAGATACGCAGTATTTT
TRBD2 | TRBJ2-5 | TRBV11-2 | few | CASSPTLAGGRETQYF | TGTGCCAGCAGCCCAACACTAGCGGGAGGACGGGAGACCCAGTACTTC
. | TRBJ1-4 | TRBV20-1 | . | CSADGGGAEKLFF | TGCAGTGCGGACGGGGGGGGAGCTGAAAAACTGTTTTTT
. | TRBJ2-5 | TRBV2 | few | CASLRDRTQETQYF | TGTGCCAGCCTGAGGGACCGGACCCAAGAGACCCAGTACTTC